A selection of T cell receptor beta chains follows, all from one sample in a study of identical twins. MiXCR, applied by TCRdb to the 5' RACE reads, yields one record per CDR3 protein. The table records around 1.7 million distinct CDR3 sequences, more than 30% of them present only once. Source material: cord blood. These receptors were collected from a newborn girl in good health. The conserved cysteine and the conserved F or W are not part of the CDR3 here.

J gene	V gene	CDR3 length	CDR3 protein
TRBJ1-2	TRBV29-1	11	SGTEGADYGYT
TRBJ2-4	TRBV11-2	15	ASSLVGDGLAKNIQY
TRBJ2-4	TRBV14	11	ASSRKSADIQY
TRBJ2-3	TRBV7-7	12	ASSSGLAMDTQY
TRBJ1-5	TRBV2	13	ASSPRGRGHQPQH
TRBJ1-4	TRBV4-2	14	ASSPSGTGFNEKLF
TRBJ2-4	TRBV4-2	13	ASSQDLGRRLIQY
TRBJ1-5	TRBV2	10	ASRVLNQPQH
TRBJ2-2	TRBV2	12	ASRGSPRTGELF
TRBJ2-7	TRBV7-8	12	ASSPTLNSYEQY
TRBJ2-3	TRBV4-1	13	ASGQGQRDSDTQY